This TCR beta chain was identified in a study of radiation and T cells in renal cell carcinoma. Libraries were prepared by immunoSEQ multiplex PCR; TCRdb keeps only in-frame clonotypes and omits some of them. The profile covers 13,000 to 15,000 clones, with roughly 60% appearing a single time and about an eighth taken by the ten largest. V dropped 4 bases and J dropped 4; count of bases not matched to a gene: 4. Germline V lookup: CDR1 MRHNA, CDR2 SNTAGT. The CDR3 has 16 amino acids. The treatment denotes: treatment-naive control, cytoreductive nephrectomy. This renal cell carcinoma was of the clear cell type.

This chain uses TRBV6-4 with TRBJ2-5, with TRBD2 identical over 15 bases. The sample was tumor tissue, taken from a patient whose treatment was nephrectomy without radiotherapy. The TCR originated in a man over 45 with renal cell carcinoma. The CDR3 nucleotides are TGTGCCAGCAGTGTAGGACTAGCGGGGGGGCCAGAGACCCAGTACTTC. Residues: CASSVGLAGGPETQYF.